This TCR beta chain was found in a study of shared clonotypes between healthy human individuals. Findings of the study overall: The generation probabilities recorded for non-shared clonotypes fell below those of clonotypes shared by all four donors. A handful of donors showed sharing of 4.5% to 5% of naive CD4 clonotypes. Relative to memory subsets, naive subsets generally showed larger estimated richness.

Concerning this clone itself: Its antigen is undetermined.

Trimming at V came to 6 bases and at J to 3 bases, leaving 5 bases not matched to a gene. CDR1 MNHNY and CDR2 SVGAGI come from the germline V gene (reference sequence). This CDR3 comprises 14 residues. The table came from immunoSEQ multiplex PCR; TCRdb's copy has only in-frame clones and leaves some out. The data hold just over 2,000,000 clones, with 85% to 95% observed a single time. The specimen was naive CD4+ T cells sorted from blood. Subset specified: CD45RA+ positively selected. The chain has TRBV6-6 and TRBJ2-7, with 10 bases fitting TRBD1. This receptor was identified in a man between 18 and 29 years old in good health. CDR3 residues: CASSETGGSYEQYF. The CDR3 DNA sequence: TGTGCCAGCAGCGAGACAGGGGGCAGCTACGAGCAGTACTTC.